Sequencing of this T cell receptor beta chain was carried out in a study of control samples from healthy donors and cancer patients. CDR3 length: 16 amino acids. Germline CDR1 MNHNS, CDR2 SASEGT. V dropped 4 bases and J dropped 3 bases, with 16 bases sitting between them. Profiling relied on immunoSEQ multiplex PCR, and the TCRdb table lists in-frame clones only, not all of them. The data show 230,000 or so clones, around 94% seen once. J is TRBJ1-5 and V is TRBV6-1, with D tentatively TRBD1 (6 bases). This receptor was taken from a man in his fifties or sixties in good health. The sample comprised blood. The CDR3 loop reads CASSAPSGTLNQPQHF. CDR3 sequence (DNA): TGTGCCAGCAGTGCACCCTCCGGGACACTCAATCAGCCCCAGCATTTT.